This entry concerns a single T cell receptor beta chain. No cognate antigen has been identified for it. The CDR3 spans 13 residues, from the cysteine through the phenylalanine. Only the protein is available. Via the germline V gene, CDR1 is LGHNA and CDR2 YSLEER. These data originate in a study of CXCR3-negative and CXCR3-positive naive CD8 T cells (dated by TCRdb to about 2019). With regard to the full study: In total, 120 million to 150 million TRB reads were obtained, which works out to roughly 1.5 +/- 0.3 million reads per library. Diversity and physicochemical repertoire analyses were performed on about a dozen donors pooled from two independent experiments. The TRBV-TRBJ cluster analysis covered naive subsets from a handful of donors and memory cells from 3 donors. The full study reports these points: Similar TRBV-TRBJ usage was shown by naive CXCR3-negative and CXCR3-positive cells from the same donor, whereas distinct patterns were shown by memory cells. TRB CDR3s from CXCR3-positive naive cells showed higher hydrophobicity (lower Kidera factor 4), lower energy, and higher strength and volume indices than CXCR3-negative naive cells. Because surface CD5, which is linked to self-reactivity in mice, was comparable between the naive subsets, TCR interaction strength was also inferred from the physicochemical properties of TRB CDR3s. Repertoire diversity was comparably high in both naive subsets but much lower in memory CD8+ T cells. Because CXCR3 expression was partially decreased after cryopreservation, freshly isolated PBMCs were used for most assays.

TCRdb records NextSeq 550 as the sequencer. The Human TCR Profiling Kit (MiLaboratory) was used to prepare UMI-labeled 5' RACE TRB cDNA libraries. cDNA synthesis used the entire amount of extracted RNA, and PCR amplification then used the entire amount of cDNA produced. Libraries were prepared in parallel using an identical number of PCR cycles. Per the authors' processing: With a minimum of two reads required per UMI, MIGEC and MiXCR pulled out about 50,000 +/- 10,000 unique UMI-labeled TRB cDNA molecules from each library. An average of approximately 40,000 +/- 10,000 functional in-frame TRB CDR3 nucleotide clonotypes without stop codons was found per library. After each sample was downsampled to 5000 UMI-labeled TRB molecules, VDJtools was used to calculate diversity metrics such as normalized Shannon-Wiener and Chao1. VDJtools computed clonotype-size-weighted physicochemical properties of the central five CDR3 residues: interaction energy, strength, volume and Kidera factor 4. Through TCRdb reprocessing, the reads give one entry per CDR3 protein sequence; DNA is omitted. The V and J calls were determined by TCRdb, not by the authors. In this sample's table one finds just over 60,000 distinct CDR3 sequences. Of the sample, about 4.5% falls within the top ten clones.

Each CD8+ T cell subset was flow-sorted in triplicate, and around 320,000 cells per subset were placed directly into RLT lysis buffer. To exclude memory contaminants, naive CD8+ T cells were stringently defined as CD45RO-CCR7+CD27+CD95-. Peripheral blood mononuclear cells were isolated from buffy coats by standard density gradient centrifugation. Naive CXCR3-negative and CXCR3-positive CD8+ T cells were flow-sorted on a FACSAria III. Total RNA was extracted from sorted cells using an RNeasy Mini Kit. The sequence came from a human donor in good health. Some clones in this sample may be carry-over from other donors' samples. The sequence joins TRBV4-3 to TRBJ2-1; as DNA is missing, the TRBD2 call by TCRdb cannot be tested. What was sequenced was naive CXCR3- CD8+ T cells from blood. Per the publication, the cell subset or site label means: CD45RO-CCR7+CD27+CD95- naive CD8+ T cells lacking CXCR3 (TNR3-). This receptor has the CDR3 CASSQVGSDEQFF.